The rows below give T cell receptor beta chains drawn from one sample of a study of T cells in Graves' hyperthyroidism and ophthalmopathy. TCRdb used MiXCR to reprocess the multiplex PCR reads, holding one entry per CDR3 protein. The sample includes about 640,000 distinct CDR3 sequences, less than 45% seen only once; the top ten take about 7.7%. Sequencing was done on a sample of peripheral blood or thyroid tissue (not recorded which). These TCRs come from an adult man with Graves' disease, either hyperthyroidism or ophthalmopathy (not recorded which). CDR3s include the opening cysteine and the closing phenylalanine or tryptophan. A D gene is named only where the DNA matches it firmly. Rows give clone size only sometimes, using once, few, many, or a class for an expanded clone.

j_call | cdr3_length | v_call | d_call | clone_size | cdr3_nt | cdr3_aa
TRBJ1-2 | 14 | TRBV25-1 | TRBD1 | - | TGTGCCAGCTTGGTCCCGGGACAGGGCTTCGACTACACCTTC | CASLVPGQGFDYTF
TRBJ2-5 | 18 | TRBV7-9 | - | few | TGTGCCAGCAGCAAGGGGGGCCTAGCGAAGCCCCTGCAGAAGACCCAGTACTTC | CASSKGGLAKPLQKTQYF
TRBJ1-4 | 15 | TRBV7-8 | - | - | TGTGCCAGCAGACCCCTCGGGTCAACTAATGAAAAACTGTTTTTT | CASRPLGSTNEKLFF
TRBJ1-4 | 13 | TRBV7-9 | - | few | TGTGCCAGCAGCTTAGAGGGGGGGGAAAAACTGTTTTTT | CASSLEGGEKLFF
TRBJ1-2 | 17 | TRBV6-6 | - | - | TGTGCCAGCAGTTCCCAGATCCAAGGCGGGGCGAACTATGGCTACACCTTC | CASSSQIQGGANYGYTF
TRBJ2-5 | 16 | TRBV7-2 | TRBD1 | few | TGTGCCAGCAGCATACCGGGACAGGGGGTTCAAGAGACCCAGTACTTC | CASSIPGQGVQETQYF
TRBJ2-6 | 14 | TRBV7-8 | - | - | TGTGCCAGCAGCTTAAAGTGGGGGGCCAACGTCCTGACTTTC | CASSLKWGANVLTF
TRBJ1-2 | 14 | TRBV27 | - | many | TGTGCCAGCAGTTTATCGACGGGGGCCAGGGGCTACACCTTC | CASSLSTGARGYTF
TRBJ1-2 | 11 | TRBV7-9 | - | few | TGTGCCAGCAGTGAAGAGGAGAGCTACACCTTC | CASSEEESYTF
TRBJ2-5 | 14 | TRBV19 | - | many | TGTGCCAGTAGTATCAACAGGATCCAAGAGACCCAGTACTTC | CASSINRIQETQYF
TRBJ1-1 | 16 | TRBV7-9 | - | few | TGTGCCAGCAGTTCAATCCCACCGGGGCCTAACACTGAAGCTTTCTTT | CASSSIPPGPNTEAFF
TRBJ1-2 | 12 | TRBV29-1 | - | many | TGCAGCGTGGAACAGGGCCTCTATGGCTACACCTTC | CSVEQGLYGYTF
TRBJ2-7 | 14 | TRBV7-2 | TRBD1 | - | TGTGCCAGCAGCCCGGACAGGGGTCAGCTCGAGCAGTACTTC | CASSPDRGQLEQYF
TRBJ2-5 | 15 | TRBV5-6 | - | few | TGTGCCAGCAGCTTAGACCGGGGGGCCCAAGAGACCCAGTACTTC | CASSLDRGAQETQYF
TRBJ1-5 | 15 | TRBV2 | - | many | TGTGCCAGCAGAGGACCAGGGTATAGCAATCAGCCCCAGCATTTT | CASRGPGYSNQPQHF
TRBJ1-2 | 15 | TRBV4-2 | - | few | TGTGCCAGCAGCCAAGATCCCTCGACAGGCTATGGCTACACCTTC | CASSQDPSTGYGYTF
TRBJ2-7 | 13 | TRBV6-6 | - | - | TGTGCGTTGGAAGGGCAGGGCGGCTACGAGCAGTACTTC | CALEGQGGYEQYF
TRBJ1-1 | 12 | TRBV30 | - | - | TGTGCCTGGAGTCAGGGGTACACTGAAGCTTTCTTT | CAWSQGYTEAFF
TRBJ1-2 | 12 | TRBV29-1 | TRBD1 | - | TGCAGCGCAAGCAGGGGGGCAGATGGCTACACCTTC | CSASRGADGYTF
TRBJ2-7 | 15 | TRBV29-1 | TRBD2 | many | TGCAGCGTTGAAGGACTAGCGGGAGCACCCTACGAGCAGTACTTC | CSVEGLAGAPYEQYF
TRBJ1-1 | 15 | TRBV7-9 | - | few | TGTGCCAGCAGCTTAGTTGAGAGGGGCCTAAGTGAAGCTTTCTTT | CASSLVERGLSEAFF
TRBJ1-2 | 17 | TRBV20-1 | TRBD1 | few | TGCAGTGCTAGAGACTCGACCGGGACAGGGAGTGGGTATGGCTACACCTTC | CSARDSTGTGSGYGYTF
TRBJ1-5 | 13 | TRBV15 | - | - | TGTGCCACCAGCAGAGATCTAGGGGGAGCTCAGCATTTT | CATSRDLGGAQHF
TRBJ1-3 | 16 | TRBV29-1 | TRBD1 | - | TGCAGCGTAATCCCGGGACAGGGTCTCTCTGGAAACACCATATATTTT | CSVIPGQGLSGNTIYF
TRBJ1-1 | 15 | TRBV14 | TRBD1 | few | TGTGCCAGCAGTCGCAACAGGGGGACGAACACTGAAGCTTTCTTT | CASSRNRGTNTEAFF
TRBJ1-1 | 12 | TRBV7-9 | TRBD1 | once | TGTGCCAGCAGATCCGGGACAGAGCCGAATCATTTT | CASRSGTEPNHF
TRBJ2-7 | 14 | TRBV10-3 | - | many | TGTGCCATCAGTGAGTCACGACAGGAATACGAGCAGTACTTC | CAISESRQEYEQYF
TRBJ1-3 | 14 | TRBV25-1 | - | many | TGTGCCAGCAGTGGATCGGTCGCTGGAAACACCATATATTTT | CASSGSVAGNTIYF
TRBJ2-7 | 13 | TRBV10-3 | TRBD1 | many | TGTGCCAGCGGGGGACAGGGGAAGTACGAGCAGTACTTC | CASGGQGKYEQYF
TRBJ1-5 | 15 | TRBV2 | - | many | TGTGCCAGCAGTGAGAGGGGCCTGGGAACCTCGCCCCAGCATTTT | CASSERGLGTSPQHF
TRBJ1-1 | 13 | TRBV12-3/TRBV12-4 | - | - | TGTGCCAGCAGTGAAAGCCGAGTGAGTGAAGCTTTCTTT | CASSESRVSEAFF
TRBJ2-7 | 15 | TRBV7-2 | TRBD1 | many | TGTGCCAGCAGCTTAGTGACAGGGGGGTCCTACGAGCAGTACTTC | CASSLVTGGSYEQYF
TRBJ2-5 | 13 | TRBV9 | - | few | TGTGCCAGCACCCTCTCCCTCCAAGAGACCCAGTACTTC | CASTLSLQETQYF
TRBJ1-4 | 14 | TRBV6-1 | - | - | TGTGCCGGCAGCCCGAGGACGGCTAATGAAAAACTGTTTTTT | CAGSPRTANEKLFF
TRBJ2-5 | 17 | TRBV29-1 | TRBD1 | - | TGCAGCGTTGAGTATGGTGGCTCGGGACAGGTAAAAGAGTCCCAGTACTTC | CSVEYGGSGQVKESQYF
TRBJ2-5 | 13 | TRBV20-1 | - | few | TGCAGTGCAGGGGCAGATGGGGGGGAGACCCAGTACTTC | CSAGADGGETQYF
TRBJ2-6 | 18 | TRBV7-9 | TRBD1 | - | TGTGCCAGCAGCCCGACTCCGGGACAGGGAGTGGGGGCCAACGTCCTGACTTTC | CASSPTPGQGVGANVLTF
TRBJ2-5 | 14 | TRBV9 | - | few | TGTGCCAGCAGCGTAAGGGGACCGCCTGGGACCCAGTACTTC | CASSVRGPPGTQYF
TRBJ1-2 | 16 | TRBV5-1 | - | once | TGCGCCAGCAGCTTGGCCGGTGCGGGACAAAGCTATGGCTACACCTTC | CASSLAGAGQSYGYTF
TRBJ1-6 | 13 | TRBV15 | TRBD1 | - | TGTGCCACCAGCAGGACAGGGAGTTCACCCCTCCACTTT | CATSRTGSSPLHF
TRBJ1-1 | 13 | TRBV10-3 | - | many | TGTGCCATCAGTGAGACCTGGAACACTGAAGCTTTCTTT | CAISETWNTEAFF
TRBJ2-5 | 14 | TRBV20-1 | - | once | TGCAGTGCGCAGAATTTAGGAAGCAATCAGCCCCAGTACTTC | CSAQNLGSNQPQYF
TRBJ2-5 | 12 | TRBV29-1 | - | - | TGCAGCGTTGACAGGGAACAAGAGACCCAGTACTTC | CSVDREQETQYF
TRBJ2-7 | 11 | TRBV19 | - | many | TGTGCCAGTAGTATTGGAAGCGAGCAGTACTTC | CASSIGSEQYF
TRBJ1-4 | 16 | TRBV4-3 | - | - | TGCGCCAGCAGCCAAGAGATCGGCGGCGTAAATGAAAAACTGTTTTTT | CASSQEIGGVNEKLFF
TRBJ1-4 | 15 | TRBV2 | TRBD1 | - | TGTGCCAGCAGTGACTGGACAGGCGCAGGAGAAAAACTGTTTTTT | CASSDWTGAGEKLFF
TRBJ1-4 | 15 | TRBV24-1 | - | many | TGTGCCACCAGTGATTTGTCGGATGGTAATGAAAAACTGTTTTTT | CATSDLSDGNEKLFF